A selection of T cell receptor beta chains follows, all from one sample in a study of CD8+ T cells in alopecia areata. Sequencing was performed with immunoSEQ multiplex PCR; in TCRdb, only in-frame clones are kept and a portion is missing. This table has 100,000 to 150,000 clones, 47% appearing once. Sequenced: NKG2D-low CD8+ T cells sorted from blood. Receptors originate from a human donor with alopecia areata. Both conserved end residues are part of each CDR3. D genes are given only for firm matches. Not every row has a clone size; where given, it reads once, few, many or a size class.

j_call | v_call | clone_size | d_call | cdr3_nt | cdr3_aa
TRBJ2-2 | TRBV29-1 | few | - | TGCAGCGTGCAGGCCGTCGCGAACACCGGGGAGCTGTTTTTT | CSVQAVANTGELFF
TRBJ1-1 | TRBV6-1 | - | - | TGTGCCAGCAGTGATATGAGCCCAGAAGCTTTCTTT | CASSDMSPEAFF
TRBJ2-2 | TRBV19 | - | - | TGTGCCAGTAGTAGAAGATTGAACACCGGGGAGCTGTTTTTT | CASSRRLNTGELFF
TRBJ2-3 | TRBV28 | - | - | TGTGCCAGCAGTTCAGAAACCTTCGTGGATACGCAGTATTTT | CASSSETFVDTQYF
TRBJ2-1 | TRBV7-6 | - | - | TGTGCCAGCAGCTTAGCGGGTCTGGGTGAGCAGTTCTTC | CASSLAGLGEQFF
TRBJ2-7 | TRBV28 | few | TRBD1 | TGTGCCAGCAGTTTGCGCCCAGGGGGCGGTTACGAGCAGTACTTC | CASSLRPGGGYEQYF
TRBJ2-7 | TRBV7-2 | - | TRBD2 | TGTGCCAGCAGCTTAGCTATTAGCGGGAACTCCTACGAGCAGTACTTC | CASSLAISGNSYEQYF
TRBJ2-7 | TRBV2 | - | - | TGTGCCAGCAGCTCGGGGATGGTGGACGAGCAGTACTTC | CASSSGMVDEQYF
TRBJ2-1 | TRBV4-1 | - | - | TGCGCCAGCAGCCAAGCGTCTCATGAGCAGTTCTTC | CASSQASHEQFF
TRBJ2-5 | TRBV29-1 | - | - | TGCAGCGGCCTAGGGCCGAGGGGAGAGACCCAGTACTTC | CSGLGPRGETQYF
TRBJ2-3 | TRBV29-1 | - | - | TGCAGCGCGGACCCCGGGACTAGCACAGATACGCAGTATTTT | CSADPGTSTDTQYF
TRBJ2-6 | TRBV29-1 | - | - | TGCAGCGGTTACGAGGCCAACGTCCTGACTTTC | CSGYEANVLTF
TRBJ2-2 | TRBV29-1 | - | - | TGCAGCGTTGAGCAGGGATCGGGCACCGGGGAGCTGTTTTTT | CSVEQGSGTGELFF
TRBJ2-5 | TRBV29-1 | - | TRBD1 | TGCAGCGTCTCGGGACAGGGAGAGACCCAGTACTTC | CSVSGQGETQYF
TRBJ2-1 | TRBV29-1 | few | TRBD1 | TGCAGCGCCCGGGACAGGTACTACAATGAGCAGTTCTTC | CSARDRYYNEQFF
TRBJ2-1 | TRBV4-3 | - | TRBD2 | TGCGCCAGCAGCCAAGATAGGCTAGCGGGAGTTTACGATGAGCAGTTCTTC | CASSQDRLAGVYDEQFF
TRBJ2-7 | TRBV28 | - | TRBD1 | TGTGCCAGCATGCTAGGGGACAGCTCCTACGAGCAGTACTTC | CASMLGDSSYEQYF
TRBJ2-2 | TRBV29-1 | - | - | TGCAGCGTTGTTGCCGGGGAGCTGTTTTTT | CSVVAGELFF
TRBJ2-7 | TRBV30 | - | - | TGTGCCTGGACGCGCGGGGTAGGGTCCTACGAGCAGTACTTC | CAWTRGVGSYEQYF
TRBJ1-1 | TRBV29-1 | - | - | TGCAGCGTTGAGGTTTATGAAGCTTTCTTT | CSVEVYEAFF
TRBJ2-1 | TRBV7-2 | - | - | TGTGCCAGCAGCTTAGGACTGGATGAGCAGTTCTTC | CASSLGLDEQFF
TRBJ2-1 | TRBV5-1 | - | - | TGCGCCAGCAGACCAATTCGGGGGGCAAAATACAATGAGCAGTTCTTC | CASRPIRGAKYNEQFF
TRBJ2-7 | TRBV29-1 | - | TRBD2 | TGCAGCGTTGAAGACGACCGCGGGGGCGAGCAGTACTTC | CSVEDDRGGEQYF
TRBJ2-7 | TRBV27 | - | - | TGTGCCAGCAGTTGGGGCCCGGCCAATTCCTACGAGCAGTACTTC | CASSWGPANSYEQYF
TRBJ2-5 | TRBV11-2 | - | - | TGTGCCAGCAGCTTATCCAGTTCGGTTCAAGAGACCCAGTACTTC | CASSLSSSVQETQYF
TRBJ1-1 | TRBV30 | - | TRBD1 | TGTGCCTGGAGACAGGGGGCTGAAGCTTTCTTT | CAWRQGAEAFF
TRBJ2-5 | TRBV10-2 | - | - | TGCGCCAGCAGCGAGGGGACGGAAGAGACCCAGTACTTC | CASSEGTEETQYF
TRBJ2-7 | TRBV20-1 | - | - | TGCAGTGCTAGAGACAGCTACGAGCAGTACTTC | CSARDSYEQYF
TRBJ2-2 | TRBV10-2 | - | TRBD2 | TGCGCCAGCGGCCAGACTAGCAATGGGGAGCTGTTTTTT | CASGQTSNGELFF
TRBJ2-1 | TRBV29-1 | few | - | TGCAGCGTTGAAGGAGACTTTGCAGGGAATGAGCAGTTCTTC | CSVEGDFAGNEQFF
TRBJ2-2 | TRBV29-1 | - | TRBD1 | TGCAGCGTTGAATCGAGGTCCTTACAGGGGGCTAACACCGGGGAGCTGTTTTTT | CSVESRSLQGANTGELFF
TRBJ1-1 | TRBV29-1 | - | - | TGCAGCGTGGAAGTGGAGGACACTGAAGCTTTCTTT | CSVEVEDTEAFF
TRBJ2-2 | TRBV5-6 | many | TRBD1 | TGTGCCAGCAGCTGGGACAGGGTCGGCACCGGGGAGCTGTTTTTT | CASSWDRVGTGELFF
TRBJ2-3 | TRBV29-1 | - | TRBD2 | TGCAGCGTTGAAGGCCTAGCGGGACTTCCCACAGATACGCAGTATTTT | CSVEGLAGLPTDTQYF
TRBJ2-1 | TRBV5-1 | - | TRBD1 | TGCGCCAGCAGCTTGGATGGGACAGGGGCCTACAATGAGCAGTTCTTC | CASSLDGTGAYNEQFF